The 16 T cell receptor beta chains in this list originate from one sample, sequenced in a study of blood T cell repertoires in COVID-19. TCRdb keeps only in-frame clones here, not all; method: immunoSEQ multiplex PCR. This table has approximately 430,000 clones, approximately 90% appearing once. Sample: peripheral blood. Every receptor here comes from a woman aged 25 to 39 with active or convalescent COVID-19.

This chain connects TRBV7-9 to TRBJ1-5; 7 nucleotides agree with TRBD1. The junction had 5 bases not matched to a gene; V was cut back by 1 base and J by 5 bases. There are 15 residues in the CDR3. Germline V gives CDR1 SEHNR, CDR2 FQNEAQ (reference sequence). CDR3 sequence: CASSLGDRDDQPQHF. The CDR3 DNA reads TGTGCCAGCAGCTTAGGGGACAGAGACGATCAGCCCCAGCATTTT.

The chain combines TRBV29-1 with TRBJ2-3, with 11 bases identical to TRBD2. This CDR3 has 17 amino acids. Unmatched junction bases numbered 19, after V lost 8 bases and J lost 6 bases. Germline CDR1 is SQVTM and CDR2 is ANQGSEA. The CDR3 sequence is CSSRVGTSGYFLDTQYF. The CDR3 DNA follows: TGCAGCTCGAGGGTAGGGACTAGCGGATATTTTTTGGATACGCAGTATTTT.

The chain has TRBV18 and TRBJ2-2; 7 bases are shared with TRBD1. The V gene's germline CDR1 is KGHSH and CDR2 LQKENI. The ends lost 5 bases at V and 6 bases at J; junction bases unmatched: 9. The CDR3 has 15 amino acids. DNA of the CDR3: TGTGCCAGCTCAAGTTTGGGGACAGACGCCGGGGAGCTGTTTTTT. Translated: CASSSLGTDAGELFF.

The V call is TRBV24-1, the J call TRBJ1-5; D is unclear. The V gene's germline CDR1 is KGHDR and CDR2 SFDVKD. The CDR3 totals 13 residues. Trimming stripped 5 bases from V and 6 bases from J, with 10 bases between. CDR3 sequence: CATSAWAPQPQHF. The CDR3 nucleotides read TGTGCCACCAGTGCATGGGCGCCTCAGCCCCAGCATTTT.

J is TRBJ2-3 and V is TRBV30; TRBD2 aligns across 11 bases. The germline V gene encodes CDR1 GTSNPN and CDR2 SVGIG (reference sequence). CDR3 size: 14 residues. Trimming removed 2 bases from V and 5 bases from J; junction bases left unmatched: 3. CDR3 residues: CAWSFGLAGDTQYF. The CDR3 DNA sequence: TGTGCCTGGAGTTTTGGACTAGCGGGAGATACGCAGTATTTT.

The rearrangement uses TRBV5-1 and TRBJ2-5, with 8 bases that match TRBD2. The CDR3 sequence is 18 residues long. In germline, CDR1 is SGHRS, CDR2 YFSETQ. After removal of 4 bases from V and 4 bases from J, the junction contained 18 bases not matched to a gene. The CDR3 loop reads CASSPGTRSKRGIETQYF. The CDR3, as DNA: TGCGCCAGCAGCCCCGGGACTAGGTCGAAGAGGGGTATAGAGACCCAGTACTTC.

This chain uses TRBV3-1 (or the pseudogene TRBV3-2) with TRBJ2-1; D ambiguous. Germline lookup yields CDR1 LGHDT and CDR2 YNNKEL (reference sequence). Trimming left V 4 bases short and J 8 bases short, with 12 bases between. The CDR3 sequence is 13 residues long. CDR3 DNA sequence: TGTGCCAGCAGCCTTTCTTCCCCGGATGAGCAGTTCTTC. Protein sequence: CASSLSSPDEQFF.

The chain employs TRBV28 and TRBJ1-5; 8 bases fit TRBD1. The length of the CDR3 is 15 residues. The germline gives CDR1 MDHEN, CDR2 SYDVKM. After removal of 6 bases from V and 0 bases from J, the junction contained 4 bases not matched to a gene. CDR3 nucleotides: TGTGCCAGCAGCTCCGGACAGGGTAGCAATCAGCCCCAGCATTTT. Translating it yields CASSSGQGSNQPQHF.

V usage is TRBV14 and J usage is TRBJ1-2; D is perhaps TRBD1 (6 bases). Germline lookup yields CDR1 SGHDN and CDR2 FVKESK. V was shortened by 1 base and J by 7 bases, with 10 bases between the two germline ends. CDR3 length: 13 amino acids. CDR3 protein: CASSQVQGSGYTF. DNA for the CDR3: TGTGCCAGCAGCCAAGTCCAGGGGAGTGGCTACACCTTC.

This clone was seen once. The genes are TRBV7-2 and TRBJ1-3; TRBD1 matches 9 bases. Trimming at V came to 1 base and at J to 0 bases, leaving 7 bases not matched to a gene. The length of the CDR3 is 18 residues. CDR1 is SGHTA, CDR2 FQGNSA, per germline. The CDR3 DNA reads as TGTGCCAGCAGCTTAGGTGACAGGGGGTTCCACTCTGGAAACACCATATATTTT. Translated: CASSLGDRGFHSGNTIYF.

The chain recombines TRBV19 with TRBJ1-2; TRBD1 might be the D (5 bases). This CDR3 spans 13 amino acids. The germline CDR1 and CDR2 sequences are LNHDA and SQIVND (reference sequence). V lost 7 bases and J lost 4, with 13 bases in between. The CDR3 nucleotides read TGTGCCAGTAACAACCAGGGTCCCTATGGCTACACCTTC. It is translated as CASNNQGPYGYTF.

The CDR3 here is CASTDPGQGGGTQYF. As DNA, the CDR3 is TGTGCCAGTACAGATCCGGGACAGGGCGGCGGTACGCAGTATTTT. This rearrangement joins TRBV19 to TRBJ2-3; TRBD1 matches at 9 bases. Germline V gene lookup returns CDR1 LNHDA and CDR2 SQIVND (reference sequence). V shed 7 bases and J 8 bases; nucleotides not matched to a gene: 13. The CDR3 spans 15 residues.

This chain joins TRBV3-1 (or the pseudogene TRBV3-2) and TRBJ2-5; 7 bases fit TRBD1. V shed 4 bases, J shed 1 base, and the junction held 3 bases outside the gene matches. Germline V gene lookup returns CDR1 LGHDT and CDR2 YNNKEL (reference sequence). CDR3 length: 14 residues. CDR3 bases: TGTGCCAGCAGCCCTACAGGGGTCCAAGAGACCCAGTACTTC. Its protein product is CASSPTGVQETQYF.

This rearrangement joins TRBV6-2 or TRBV6-3 to TRBJ2-1, with D tentatively TRBD2 (6 bases). V lost 0 bases and J lost 0, with 12 bases in between. Germline assignment: CDR1 MNHEY and CDR2 SVGEGT. The CDR3 loop spans 17 amino acids. In DNA, the CDR3 is TGTGCCAGCAGTTACTCAACCGGGACTGGCTCCTACAATGAGCAGTTCTTC. Translated, it gives CASSYSTGTGSYNEQFF.

The rearrangement joins TRBV6-5 to TRBJ1-4; D is undetermined. Germline V lookup: CDR1 MNHEY, CDR2 SVGAGI. V was clipped by 0 bases and J by 4 bases, with 12 bases between them. This CDR3 has 16 amino acids. The CDR3 nucleotides read TGTGCCAGCAGTTACTCGACCCGGGGATATAATGAAAAACTGTTTTTT. Its translation is CASSYSTRGYNEKLFF.

The chain joins TRBV3-1 (or the pseudogene TRBV3-2) to TRBJ1-1; TRBD1 matches 10 bases. CDR3 size: 12 residues. V shed 5 bases and J 10 bases; nucleotides not matched to a gene: 4. Germline V lookup: CDR1 LGHDT, CDR2 YNNKEL (reference sequence). Written as DNA, the CDR3 is TGTGCCAGCAGCAATTGGGACAGGGGAGCTTTCTTT. It is translated as CASSNWDRGAFF.